The present entry profiles one TCR beta chain with its context. The data belong to a study of T cells in Graves' hyperthyroidism and ophthalmopathy. The V end was cut by 5 bases, the J end by 2 bases, with 10 bases between. The germline V gene has CDR1 SGHTA and CDR2 FQGTGA. The CDR3 has 15 amino acids. Regions amplified from RNA transcripts were the TCR beta CDR3 regions. First-round RT-PCR with HTBI primers amplified the TCR CDR3 region. Using its own MiXCR run on the multiplex PCR reads, TCRdb lists one record per CDR3 protein. The sample carries a few hundred thousand distinct CDR3 sequences, 20% to 30% recorded once.

The rearrangement links TRBV7-3 to TRBJ2-6; D gene uncertain. This TCR was recovered from a man aged 45-60 years with Graves' hyperthyroidism. The sequencing input was blood. In DNA, the CDR3 is TGTGCCAGCAGCCCTACCCGGACTGGGGCCAACGTCCTGACTTTC. Residues: CASSPTRTGANVLTF.